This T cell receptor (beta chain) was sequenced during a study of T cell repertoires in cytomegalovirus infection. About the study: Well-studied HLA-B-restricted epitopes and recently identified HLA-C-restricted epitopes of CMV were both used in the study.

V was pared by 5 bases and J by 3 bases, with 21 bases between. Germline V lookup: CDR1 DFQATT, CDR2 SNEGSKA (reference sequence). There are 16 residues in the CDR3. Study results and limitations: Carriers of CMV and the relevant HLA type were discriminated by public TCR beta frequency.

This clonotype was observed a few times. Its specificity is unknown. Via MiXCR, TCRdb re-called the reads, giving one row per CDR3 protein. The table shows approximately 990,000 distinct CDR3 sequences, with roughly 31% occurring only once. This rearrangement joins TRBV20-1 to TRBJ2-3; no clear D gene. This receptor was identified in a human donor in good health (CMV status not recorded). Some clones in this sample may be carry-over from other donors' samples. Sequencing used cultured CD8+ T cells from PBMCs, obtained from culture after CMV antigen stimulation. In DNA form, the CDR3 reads TGCAGTGCTGCACCCCACGTCCCAGCGTCGACAGATACGCAGTATTTT. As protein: CSAAPHVPASTDTQYF.